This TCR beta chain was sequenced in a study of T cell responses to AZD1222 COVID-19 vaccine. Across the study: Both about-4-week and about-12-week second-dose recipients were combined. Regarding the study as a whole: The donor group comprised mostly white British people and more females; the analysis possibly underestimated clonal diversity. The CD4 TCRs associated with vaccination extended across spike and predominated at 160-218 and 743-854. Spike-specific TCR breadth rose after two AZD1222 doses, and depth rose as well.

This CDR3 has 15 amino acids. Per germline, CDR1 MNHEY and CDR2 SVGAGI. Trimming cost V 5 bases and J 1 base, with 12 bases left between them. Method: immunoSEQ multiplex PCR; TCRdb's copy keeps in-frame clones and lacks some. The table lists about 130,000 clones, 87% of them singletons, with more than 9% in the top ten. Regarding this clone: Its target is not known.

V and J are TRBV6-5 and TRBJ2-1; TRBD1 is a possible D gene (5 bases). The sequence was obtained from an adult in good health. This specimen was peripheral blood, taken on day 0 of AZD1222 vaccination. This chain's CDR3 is CASSPTGLSYNEQFF. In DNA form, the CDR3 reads TGTGCCAGCAGTCCTACAGGTTTATCCTACAATGAGCAGTTCTTC.